The present entry profiles one TCR beta chain with its context. Its specificity is not known. Vbeta (60) and Jbeta (13) primers were used in the PCR. Here immunoSEQ multiplex PCR was the method, and the copy in TCRdb shows in-frame clones only, minus some. The sample has about 190,000 clones, around 87% seen once; the top ten hold about 1.2%. The data originate from a study of cytomegalovirus exposure and HLA in healthy donors. Across the study: A prior analysis found 117 million unique TCR beta sequences from approximately 200 million T cells. In terms of ancestry, the Caucasian-associated cluster contained roughly four fifths of the approximately 380 genotyped donors. The study's findings and limits: What was likely a sequencing artifact was a cluster of highly shared sequence variants. For most TCR beta V segments, an earlier analysis put the productive rate at about 87% or about 30% of the time.

The CDR3 extends over 14 amino acids. The germline V and J ends were trimmed by 4 bases and 3 bases, with 12 bases remaining between them. Germline V lookup: CDR1 SGHDN, CDR2 FVKESK. The J gene is TRBJ1-1, the V gene TRBV14; D is perhaps TRBD1 (6 bases). This TCR was sampled from a man aged 25-45 years in good health and CMV-seronegative. The sequenced sample consisted of PBMCs. In DNA form, the CDR3 reads TGTGCCAGCAGCCGATGGGACATTGACACTGAAGCTTTCTTT. The encoded protein is CASSRWDIDTEAFF.